The next 12 T cell receptor beta chains were all read from a single sample in a study of beta chain features in type 1 diabetes. Findings and limits, study-wide: Shorter TCRB CDR3s, moderately but significantly so, were found in Type 1 diabetes patients in all four CD4+ subsets.

Their specific antigens are unknown. Expressed TCRB transcripts were sequenced because the isolated RNA had all been reverse transcribed beforehand. Clones were read by immunoSEQ multiplex PCR, and TCRdb kept only the in-frame ones, dropping some. The repertoire holds over 200,000 clones, with 9.5% to 13% as singletons. Sequencing used naive CD4+ T cells from blood. These receptors all stem from a man younger than 40 with type 1 diabetes.

This clone was recorded a few times. The chain is built from TRBV7-2 and TRBJ2-3; 8 nucleotides match TRBD1. The CDR3 is made up of 15 amino acids. Per germline, CDR1 SGHTA and CDR2 FQGNSA. V was clipped by 2 bases and J by 4 bases; unmatched bases: 5. The CDR3 loop reads CASSLRGQGSDTQYF. DNA of the CDR3: TGTGCCAGCAGCTTAAGAGGACAGGGTTCAGATACGCAGTATTTT.

The V call is TRBV7-2, the J call TRBJ1-4, with D uncertain. Trimming removed 6 bases from V and 4 bases from J, with 9 bases in between. The CDR3 totals 13 residues. CDR1 and CDR2 (germline): SGHTA, FQGNSA. DNA for the CDR3: TGTGCCAGCAGTTCCGTGTTTAATGAAAAACTGTTTTTT. Its protein product is CASSSVFNEKLFF.

This clone has more than one count but fewer than ten. The chain combines TRBV29-1 with TRBJ1-3; no firm D call. Trimming shortened V by 7 bases and J by 0 bases, and 10 bases separated the two germline ends. From germline, CDR1 is SQVTM and CDR2 ANQGSEA. CDR3 size: 13 residues. DNA for the CDR3: TGCAGCGCCCTACCCGGCTCTGGAAACACCATATATTTT. This codes for CSALPGSGNTIYF.

This clone was seen a few times. The chain links TRBV27 to TRBJ2-3; D perhaps matches TRBD1 (5 bases). Trimming pared 8 bases from V and 5 bases from J, leaving 14 bases between. The CDR3 covers 13 residues. Germline CDR1 MNHEY, CDR2 SMNVEV (reference sequence). CDR3 bases: TGTGCCAGCCGGTTGGGGCGGCGAGATACGCAGTATTTT. This gives the protein CASRLGRRDTQYF.

This clone occurred a few times. V gene TRBV5-1 combines with J gene TRBJ1-1; unclear D gene. The CDR3 extends over 14 amino acids. Germline CDR1 and CDR2: SGHRS and YFSETQ. Trimming stripped 6 bases from V and 1 base from J, with 13 bases between. CDR3 nucleotide sequence: TGCGCCAGCACCTTAGCCCCCCCGAACACTGAAGCTTTCTTT. Its translation: CASTLAPPNTEAFF. The full variable domain, completed using reference TRBV5-1 and TRBJ1-1, is KAGVTQTPRYLIKTRGQQVTLSCSPISGHRSVSWYQQTPGQGLQFLFEYFSETQRNKGNFPGRFSGRQFSNSRSEMNVSTLELGDSALYLCASTLAPPNTEAFFGQGTRLTVV.

The table lists this clone with a few counts. The chain recombines TRBV9 with TRBJ2-7, with 8 bases fitting TRBD1. CDR3 length: 13 amino acids. V trimming: 1 base; J trimming: 7 bases; junction bases outside the gene matches: 4. The germline CDR1 and CDR2 sequences are SGDLS and YYNGEE. The CDR3 DNA follows: TGTGCCAGCAGCGTATACCAGGGGGCAGAGCAGTACTTC. Translating gives CASSVYQGAEQYF.

The rearrangement uses TRBV6-6 and TRBJ1-5; 7 bases are shared with TRBD1. The CDR3 is 16 residues long. CDR1 is MNHNY and CDR2 is SVGAGI in the germline V gene (reference sequence). J gave up 0 bases and V 4 bases, and 6 bases lay outside the gene matches. The CDR3 region has the DNA TGTGCCAGCAGTTTATCCGGGACAGATAGCAATCAGCCCCAGCATTTT. It encodes CASSLSGTDSNQPQHF.

V gene TRBV9 combines with J gene TRBJ2-1, with 9 bases aligning to TRBD2. Looked up from germline, CDR1 is SGDLS and CDR2 is YYNGEE. The junction had 16 bases not matched to a gene; V was cut back by 0 bases and J by 9 bases. This CDR3 is 18 amino acids long. CDR3 sequence (DNA): TGTGCCAGCAGCGTAGGGGCCGCGGGGGGGTTGGGATCCAGTGAGCAGTTCTTC. Translating it yields CASSVGAAGGLGSSEQFF.

V and J are TRBV7-9 and TRBJ2-1, with D possibly being TRBD2 (5 bases). The CDR3 covers 15 residues. Germline V lookup: CDR1 SEHNR, CDR2 FQNEAQ (reference sequence). V shed 3 bases and J shed 1 base, with 10 bases lying between them. CDR3 nucleotide sequence: TGTGCCAGCAGCTTTCGGGGAGAGTCCTACAATGAGCAGTTCTTC. It is translated as CASSFRGESYNEQFF. The whole variable domain, filled in from reference TRBV7-9 and TRBJ2-1, reads DTGVSQNPRHKITKRGQNVTFRCDPISEHNRLYWYRQTLGQGPEFLTYFQNEAQLEKSRLLSDRFSAERPKGSFSTLEIQRTEQGDSAMYLCASSFRGESYNEQFFGPGTRLTVL.

This clone was seen a few times. The chain couples TRBV5-1 to TRBJ2-7; TRBD1 aligns across 10 bases. The CDR3 totals 14 residues. With V trimmed by 3 bases and J by 2 bases, 2 bases remained unmatched. Germline CDR1 reads SGHRS; CDR2 reads YFSETQ. CDR3 in DNA: TGCGCCAGCAGCTGGGACAGGGGTACCTACGAGCAGTACTTC. As protein: CASSWDRGTYEQYF.

This clone was observed a handful of times. The gene calls are TRBV7-9 and TRBJ2-1, with 8 nucleotides matching TRBD1. This CDR3 region has 15 residues. Unmatched junction bases numbered 10, after V lost 5 bases and J lost 7 bases. CDR1 and CDR2 (germline): SEHNR, FQNEAQ (reference sequence). The CDR3 sequence: CASSRPDRGWNEQFF. CDR3 DNA: TGTGCCAGCAGCCGACCCGACAGGGGATGGAATGAGCAGTTCTTC.

This clone was recorded a few times. The CDR3, as DNA: TGTGCCAGCAGTTTTACAGGGAAGTTTCAGCCCCAGCATTTT. Its translation is CASSFTGKFQPQHF. This chain joins TRBV7-8 and TRBJ1-5, with TRBD1 as a possible D gene (6 bases). V was trimmed by 6 bases and J by 6 bases, leaving 15 bases between them. There are 14 residues in the CDR3. Germline CDR1 SGHVS, CDR2 FQNEAQ.